This TCR beta chain was sequenced during a study of blood T cell repertoires in COVID-19. Study in general: In each case, the material was cDNA or gDNA derived from T cells, B-cell-depleted T cells, or PBMCs.

The data were produced by immunoSEQ multiplex PCR, yet TCRdb's version contains in-frame clones alone and is incomplete. The sample holds about 370,000 clones; roughly 89% are singletons and the top ten take about 1.7%. J lost 3 bases, V lost 4 bases, and 5 bases had no gene match. CDR3 length: 13 residues. CDR1 and CDR2 from the germline V gene are GTSNPN and SVGIG (reference sequence). Source material: PBMCs or T cells enriched from blood (not recorded which). The clonotype was recovered from a woman in her 30s who had recovered from COVID-19. The chain links TRBV30 to TRBJ2-7; 8 bases are shared with TRBD2. CDR3: CAWTNRGGYEQYF. DNA of the CDR3: TGTGCCTGGACCAATCGGGGGGGCTACGAGCAGTACTTC.